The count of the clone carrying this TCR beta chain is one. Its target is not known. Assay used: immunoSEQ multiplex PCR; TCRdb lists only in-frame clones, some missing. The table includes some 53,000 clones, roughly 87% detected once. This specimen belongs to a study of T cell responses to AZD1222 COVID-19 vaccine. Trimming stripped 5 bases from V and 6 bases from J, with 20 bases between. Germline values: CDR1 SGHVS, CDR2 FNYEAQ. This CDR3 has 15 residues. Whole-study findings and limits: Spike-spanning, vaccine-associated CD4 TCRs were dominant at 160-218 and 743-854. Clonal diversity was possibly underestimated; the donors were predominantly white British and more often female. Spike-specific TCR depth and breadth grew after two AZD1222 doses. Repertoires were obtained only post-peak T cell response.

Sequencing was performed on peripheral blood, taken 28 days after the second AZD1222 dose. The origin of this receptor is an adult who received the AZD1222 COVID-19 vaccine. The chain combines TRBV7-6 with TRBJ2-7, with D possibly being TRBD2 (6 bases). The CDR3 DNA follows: TGTGCCAGCAGCAAGAGCGGGCCCCAAAGGGGCGAGCAGTACTTC. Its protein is CASSKSGPQRGEQYF.